Listed below are T cell receptor beta chains from one sample, sequenced in a study of shared clonotypes between healthy human individuals. Some clones are missing from TCRdb's copy, which holds only in-frame ones; the method was immunoSEQ multiplex PCR. The table shows hundreds of thousands of clones, with around two thirds occurring only once. The sequenced sample was memory CD4+ T cells sorted from blood. These receptors came from a woman in her 30s in good health. Each CDR3 is given with its conserved first and last residue. Fields, in order: V gene, J gene, D gene, clone size, CDR3 DNA, CDR3 protein. D genes are given only for firm matches. The size field is filled for only some rows; it gives once, few, many or a size class.

>TRBV15|TRBJ1-4|TRBD1|few
TGTGCCACCGGAGGGACAGGGGGTGAAAAACTGTTTTTT
CATGGTGGEKLFF
>TRBV27|TRBJ2-6|.|few
TGTGCCAGCAGTAGGACACTCTCTGGGGCCAACGTCCTGACTTTC
CASSRTLSGANVLTF
>TRBV7-9|TRBJ1-1|TRBD1|.
TGTGCCAGCAGACTCGGACAGGCGAACACTGAAGCTTTCTTT
CASRLGQANTEAFF
>TRBV28|TRBJ1-1|.|.
TGTGCCAGCAGTTTTAGGCTGGCAGGGACCATGAACACTGAAGCTTTCTTT
CASSFRLAGTMNTEAFF
>TRBV28|TRBJ2-7|.|.
TGTGCCAGCAGGGACACCACCTCCTACGAGCAGTACTTC
CASRDTTSYEQYF
>TRBV7-3|TRBJ2-2|.|.
TGTGCCAGCAGCTTATTTCCAGGGTCAACCGGGGAGCTGTTTTTT
CASSLFPGSTGELFF
>TRBV19|TRBJ1-2|.|.
TGTGCCAGTAGTGGGCAAGGTTCTAACTATGGCTACACCTTC
CASSGQGSNYGYTF
>TRBV5-1|TRBJ2-7|TRBD2|.
TGCGCCAGCAGCCTGGTATCCGGGACTAGTCCCTACGAGCAGTACTTC
CASSLVSGTSPYEQYF
>TRBV4-1|TRBJ2-7|.|.
TGCGCCAGCAGCCATCCGACGGCCGACTACGAGCAGTACTTC
CASSHPTADYEQYF
>TRBV5-1|TRBJ2-3|.|.
TGCGCCAGCAGCCAAGGCAGCACAGATACGCAGTATTTT
CASSQGSTDTQYF
>TRBV4-2|TRBJ2-5|.|.
TGTGCCAGCAGCCAAGATTACCCGGGCTATCGGAGGGAGACCCAGTACTTC
CASSQDYPGYRRETQYF
>TRBV9|TRBJ2-1|.|few
TGTGCCAGCAGCGTTTCCCCAGGGGAGTACAATGAGCAGTTCTTC
CASSVSPGEYNEQFF
>TRBV28|TRBJ1-2|.|.
TGTGCCAGCAGCAGTTATGGCTACACCTTC
CASSSYGYTF
>TRBV5-1|TRBJ2-5|TRBD2|.
TGCGCCAGCAGCTTGGAGGCTAGCGGGAGTAAGACCCAGTACTTC
CASSLEASGSKTQYF
>TRBV11-3|TRBJ1-1|.|.
TGTGCCAGCAGCCCTACCTACATGAACACTGAAGCTTTCTTT
CASSPTYMNTEAFF
>TRBV11-2|TRBJ2-7|TRBD2|.
TGTGCCAGCAGCTTAGCTTCTAGCGGGACCTACGAGCAGTACTTC
CASSLASSGTYEQYF
>TRBV2|TRBJ1-3|TRBD1|.
TGTGCCAGCAGAGACAGGGGGACGGGAAACACCATATATTTT
CASRDRGTGNTIYF
>TRBV28|TRBJ2-1|.|.
TGTGCCAGCAGTTGGGAACGATTTAATGAGCAGTTCTTC
CASSWERFNEQFF
>TRBV19|TRBJ1-1|TRBD1|few
TGTGCCAGTACCCAAGACAGAGGACAGGGGAACACTGAAGCTTTCTTT
CASTQDRGQGNTEAFF
>TRBV29-1|TRBJ2-1|.|.
TGCAGCGTTGAATGGCTAGCTAACAATGAGCAGTTCTTC
CSVEWLANNEQFF
>TRBV30|TRBJ2-3|.|.
TGTGCCTGGAGGGAACCCGACAGACACGGCACAGATACGCAGTATTTT
CAWREPDRHGTDTQYF
>TRBV14|TRBJ1-2|.|.
TGTGCCAGCAGCCGGATGTCCCCTAACTATGGCTACACCTTC
CASSRMSPNYGYTF
>TRBV10-1|TRBJ2-1|TRBD1|many
TGCGCCAGCAGTCAGGGGGCTGGAGAGCAGTTCTTC
CASSQGAGEQFF
>TRBV29-1|TRBJ2-2|TRBD2|.
TGCAGCGTTGGGGCCGCGGGGGGCACCGGGGAGCTGTTTTTT
CSVGAAGGTGELFF
>TRBV19|TRBJ1-5|.|.
TGTGCCAGTACCCCGGGGGCATATCAGCCCCAGCATTTT
CASTPGAYQPQHF
>TRBV27|TRBJ1-1|.|few
TGTGCCAGCAGTCCTTCCCTCCTCGGGGACACTGAAGCTTTCTTT
CASSPSLLGDTEAFF
>TRBV5-1|TRBJ2-1|.|.
TGCGCCAGCAGCGAGACTAGTAATGAGCAGTTCTTC
CASSETSNEQFF
>TRBV11-3|TRBJ2-1|TRBD2|.
TGTGCCAGCAGCTTAGATGCGGGGGAGGAGCAGTTCTTC
CASSLDAGEEQFF
>TRBV29-1|TRBJ2-6|TRBD1|.
TGCAGCGTTGTATTCTTTCAGGGGGCTACCAACGTCCTGACTTTC
CSVVFFQGATNVLTF
>TRBV28|TRBJ1-5|TRBD1|.
TGTGCCAGCAGTTCTGGGGGCAGGGGGCTCAATCAGCCCCAGCATTTT
CASSSGGRGLNQPQHF
>TRBV19|TRBJ2-1|TRBD2|.
TGTGCCAGTAGTGTGACTAGCGGACGGAGGAGTGAGCAGTTCTTC
CASSVTSGRRSEQFF
>TRBV6-6|TRBJ1-4|TRBD1|.
TGTGCCACTAGGGACAGGGAAAATGAAAAACTGTTTTTT
CATRDRENEKLFF
>TRBV6-4|TRBJ2-7|TRBD1|.
TGTGCCAGCAGCCAGGACAGGGTTGGGGAGCAGTACTTC
CASSQDRVGEQYF
>TRBV11-2|TRBJ2-1|TRBD1|few
TGTGCCAGCAGGCGTCCCGGGACAGGGAGCGATGAGCAGTTCTTC
CASRRPGTGSDEQFF
>TRBV27|TRBJ2-3|.|.
TGTGCCAGCAGTTTCATGGGGGCCACCACAGATACGCAGTATTTT
CASSFMGATTDTQYF
>TRBV5-1|TRBJ2-6|.|.
TGCGCCAGCAGCTTTGGGGGTTCAGGGGCCAACGTCCTGACTTTC
CASSFGGSGANVLTF
>TRBV6-5|TRBJ2-7|TRBD1|.
TGTGCCAGCAGTTACACCGACAGGGCGCCTTCCTACGAGCAGTACTTC
CASSYTDRAPSYEQYF
>TRBV15|TRBJ2-7|TRBD2|.
TGTGCCACCAGCGCTAGCGGGAACTACGAGCAGTACTTC
CATSASGNYEQYF
>TRBV5-1|TRBJ2-3|TRBD2|few
TGCGCCAGCAGGTCTAGCGGTAGCACAGATACGCAGTATTTT
CASRSSGSTDTQYF
>TRBV28|TRBJ2-7|.|.
TGTGCCAGCAGTCCGCCGGAGGTCAGATACTACGAGCAGTACTTC
CASSPPEVRYYEQYF
>TRBV28|TRBJ2-3|TRBD2|.
TGTGCCAGCAGTTTGAGCGGGGGAGGCACAGATACGCAGTATTTT
CASSLSGGGTDTQYF
>TRBV27|TRBJ2-2|.|.
TGTGCCAGCAGTTCCGAAAACACCGGGGAGCTGTTTTTT
CASSSENTGELFF
>TRBV4-1|TRBJ2-2|.|.
TGCGCCAGCAGCCCAGGGTTCTCAAACACCGGGGAGCTGTTTTTT
CASSPGFSNTGELFF
>TRBV28|TRBJ2-5|TRBD1|.
TGTGCCAGCAGTTTGGTCCAGGGGGTAGCCGGGGAGCAGTACTTC
CASSLVQGVAGEQYF
>TRBV6-6|TRBJ2-5|TRBD1|.
TGTGCCAGCAGTTACCGAACTAACAGGGGAATACAGACCCAGTACTTC
CASSYRTNRGIQTQYF
>TRBV19|TRBJ2-2|.|few
TGTGCCAGTAGTATACAGTTTAACACCGGGGAGCTGTTTTTT
CASSIQFNTGELFF
>TRBV7-7|TRBJ2-5|.|.
TGTGCCAGCAGCTTAGCTGGACAGCAAGAGACCCAGTACTTC
CASSLAGQQETQYF
>TRBV11-2|TRBJ2-7|.|.
TGTGCCAGCAGCTGGACGGGGCAGGGGCATTACGAGCAGTACTTC
CASSWTGQGHYEQYF
>TRBV28|TRBJ1-5|.|.
TGTGCCAGCACCCTATTGGGGGCTGGTCGTGTGGGCAATCAGCCCCAGCATTTT
CASTLLGAGRVGNQPQHF
>TRBV27|TRBJ2-7|TRBD2|few
TGTGCCACCTCTTCACTAGCGGGAAAATCCTACGAGCAGTACTTC
CATSSLAGKSYEQYF
>TRBV6-1|TRBJ2-5|TRBD1|.
TGTGCCAGCAGGGCAGGGGGCGCTTCCCAAGAGACCCAGTACTTC
CASRAGGASQETQYF
>TRBV18|TRBJ2-7|TRBD2|few
TGTGCCAGCTCACCCGGACTAGCGGACGAGCAGTACTTC
CASSPGLADEQYF
>TRBV5-1|TRBJ2-2|.|.
TGCGCCAGCAAGGGGTCCCGTACCGGGGAGCTGTTTTTT
CASKGSRTGELFF
>TRBV19|TRBJ2-5|.|.
TGTGCCAGTAGCCGGACAGCCCAAGAGACCCAGTACTTC
CASSRTAQETQYF